The next 18 T cell receptor beta chains were all read from a single sample in a study of control samples from healthy donors and cancer patients. The repertoire was sequenced with immunoSEQ multiplex PCR; TCRdb's copy has only in-frame clones and lacks some. The repertoire holds 70,000 to 90,000 clones, with about 93% as singletons. Sample: blood. These receptors were collected from a woman younger than 35 in good health.

The chain recombines TRBV29-1 with TRBJ2-3; D is perhaps TRBD2 (5 bases). The CDR3 is 14 amino acids. V was shortened by 6 bases and J by 2 bases, with 15 bases between the two germline ends. Germline V gene lookup returns CDR1 SQVTM and CDR2 ANQGSEA. CDR3 nucleotides: TGCAGCGTGACGCTAGCTTTCGCCACAGATACGCAGTATTTT. Translation gives CSVTLAFATDTQYF.

The chain is built from TRBV28 and TRBJ1-1; 7 bases align to TRBD1. CDR3 length equals 13 residues. V shed 2 bases and J 8 bases; nucleotides not matched to a gene: 5. Germline V lookup: CDR1 MDHEN, CDR2 SYDVKM. CDR3 region: CASSLTGTAEAFF. The CDR3 DNA follows: TGTGCCAGCAGTTTAACCGGGACAGCGGAAGCTTTCTTT.

The J gene is TRBJ2-1, the V gene TRBV5-6, with TRBD1 matching 9 bases. The CDR3 length is 14 residues. Trimming cost V 1 base and J 10 bases; bases outside gene matches: 6. Looked up from germline, CDR1 is SGHDT and CDR2 is YYEEEE. CDR3 nucleotides: TGTGCCAGCAGCTTGAGGGACAGGGTTGGAGAGCAGTTCTTC. Its translation: CASSLRDRVGEQFF.

The chain has TRBV20-1 and TRBJ1-2; 8 bases are a match to TRBD1. With V trimmed by 3 bases and J by 2 bases, 8 bases remained unmatched. The CDR3 sequence is 15 residues long. Per the germline V gene, CDR1 is DFQATT and CDR2 is SNEGSKA (reference sequence). The CDR3 nucleotides read TGCAGTGCTAGTCAAGTCCGACAGGGGAACTATGGCTACACCTTC. This translates into CSASQVRQGNYGYTF.

The chain couples TRBV27 to TRBJ2-3; 7 nucleotides align to TRBD2. Germline lookup yields CDR1 MNHEY and CDR2 SMNVEV (reference sequence). V lost 5 bases, J lost 0 bases, and 8 bases stayed unmatched. The CDR3 extends over 16 amino acids. DNA of the CDR3: TGTGCCAGCAGTGGGAGGGGCTATACTAGCACAGATACGCAGTATTTT. As protein: CASSGRGYTSTDTQYF.

The chain couples TRBV28 to TRBJ2-7; D not certain. V was clipped by 3 bases and J by 3 bases, with 9 bases between them. CDR3 length: 13 residues. Germline V gene lookup returns CDR1 MDHEN and CDR2 SYDVKM. CDR3 region: CASSFRTLYEQYF. The DNA for the CDR3 is TGTGCCAGCAGTTTCCGGACCCTCTACGAGCAGTACTTC.

The chain has TRBV20-1 and TRBJ2-5; D is unresolved. The V gene's germline CDR1 is DFQATT and CDR2 SNEGSKA (reference sequence). The V end was cut by 6 bases, the J end by 5 bases, with 10 bases between. This CDR3 region has 11 residues. The CDR3: CSAVLQETQYF. DNA for the CDR3: TGCAGTGCCGTCCTTCAGGAGACCCAGTACTTC.

The rearrangement uses TRBV28 and TRBJ2-7; 10 bases fit TRBD2. Trimming at V came to 1 base and at J to 1 base, leaving 4 bases not matched to a gene. This CDR3 is built from 16 residues. Germline V gene sequence: CDR1 MDHEN, CDR2 SYDVKM. The chain's CDR3 is CASSLLLAGVSYEQYF. DNA of the CDR3: TGTGCCAGCAGTTTATTGCTAGCGGGAGTGTCCTACGAGCAGTACTTC.

The chain links TRBV6-4 to TRBJ1-2, with a tentative D call TRBD1 (6 bases). The CDR3 has 17 amino acids. Germline assignment: CDR1 MRHNA and CDR2 SNTAGT. V shed 2 bases and J shed 6 bases, with 22 bases lying between them. CDR3 amino acids: CASSDTRGGARLNGYTF. The CDR3 region has the DNA TGTGCCAGCAGTGACACGAGAGGGGGGGCCCGACTCAATGGCTACACCTTC.

As regards this clone: One end of the junction varies from germline; a read error may be responsible. V is TRBV3-1 (or the pseudogene TRBV3-2) and J is TRBJ2-4; 10 positions match TRBD2. From germline, CDR1 is LGHDT and CDR2 YNNKEL (reference sequence). The CDR3 consists of 15 residues. This CDR3 reads CASSQAGGSENIQYF. CDR3 in DNA: TGTGCCAGCAGTCAAGCGGGGGGGTCCGAAAACATTCAGTACTTC.

The rearrangement joins TRBV5-1 to TRBJ1-6, with 9 bases identical to TRBD1. Trimming cost V 4 bases and J 7 bases; bases outside gene matches: 6. This CDR3 is 15 amino acids long. The germline V gene encodes CDR1 SGHRS and CDR2 YFSETQ. This CDR3 is CASSRTGQGNSPLHF. In DNA, the CDR3 is TGCGCCAGCAGCAGGACGGGACAGGGCAATTCACCCCTCCACTTT.

This chain connects TRBV6-5 to TRBJ1-1; no clear D gene. The CDR3 is 15 amino acids. The V end lost 10 bases, the J end lost 1 base, and 19 bases lay between the germline ends. From germline, CDR1 is MNHEY and CDR2 SVGAGI. Written as DNA, the CDR3 is TGTGCCACCCGGCGGGGTCCTCAAGAGAACACTGAAGCTTTCTTT. Residues: CATRRGPQENTEAFF.

The gene calls are TRBV4-3 and TRBJ2-2; D possibly matches TRBD1 or TRBD2 (5 bases each). This CDR3 spans 16 amino acids. V lost 5 bases and J 7 bases, leaving 20 bases between the germline ends. Germline V gene data show CDR1 as LGHNA and CDR2 as YSLEER. The CDR3 protein is CASSSSGGDSVGELFF. As DNA, the CDR3 is TGCGCCAGCAGCTCCTCTGGGGGAGATAGTGTCGGGGAGCTGTTTTTT.

V gene TRBV7-2 combines with J gene TRBJ1-1, with D maybe TRBD1 (5 bases). CDR1 is SGHTA, CDR2 FQGNSA, per germline. V was trimmed by 2 bases and J by 5 bases, leaving 9 bases between them. The CDR3 runs 13 residues. CDR3 protein: CASSLYPGTEAFF. The CDR3 region has the DNA TGTGCCAGCAGCTTATATCCAGGGACTGAAGCTTTCTTT.

The chain joins TRBV5-6 to TRBJ1-2, with D hard to call. CDR1 is SGHDT, CDR2 YYEEEE, per germline. V was cut by 7 bases and J by 2 bases, with 12 bases left in between. The CDR3 length is 13 residues. The CDR3 sequence: CASGTRRNYGYTF. The CDR3 nucleotides read TGTGCCAGCGGAACCAGGAGAAACTATGGCTACACCTTC.

This clone was seen only a few times. The chain recombines TRBV9 with TRBJ2-3, with TRBD2 identical over 9 bases. Germline V gene sequence: CDR1 SGDLS, CDR2 YYNGEE. The V gene end was trimmed by 3 bases and the J gene end by 4 bases; junction bases not matched to a gene: 6. The CDR3 is 15 residues long. The CDR3 bases are TGTGCCAGCAGCGGTAGCGGGAGTAGCGCAGATACGCAGTATTTT. The encoded protein is CASSGSGSSADTQYF.

The chain employs TRBV7-9 and TRBJ2-1, with 14 bases that match TRBD2. Germline CDR1 is SEHNR and CDR2 is FQNEAQ (reference sequence). The CDR3 extends over 19 amino acids. V lost 5 bases and J lost 7; bases outside the gene matches: 16. CDR3 DNA: TGTGCCAGCAGCAAAAGGCCGGGACTAGCGGGAGTCCCTATAAATGAGCAGTTCTTC. It specifies CASSKRPGLAGVPINEQFF.

The V gene is TRBV19, the J gene TRBJ1-1; D is unresolved. Germline CDR1 LNHDA, CDR2 SQIVND (reference sequence). There are 12 residues in the CDR3. The V and J ends lost 8 bases and 5 bases respectively, with 12 bases between them. The CDR3 spells CASAVLGTEAFF. In nucleotides, the CDR3 is TGTGCCAGTGCCGTCCTGGGGACTGAAGCTTTCTTT.